The 10 T cell receptor beta chains given below trace back to one sample, sequenced in a study of blood T cell repertoires in COVID-19. Some clones are missing from TCRdb's copy, which holds only in-frame ones; the method was immunoSEQ multiplex PCR. Of 350,000 to 450,000 clones listed, 75% to 90% were seen once; the top ten hold just over 7%. Sequenced: peripheral blood. The receptor source for this set is an older woman with COVID-19, enrolled during active disease.

V is TRBV5-1 and J is TRBJ2-5; 8 bases map to TRBD2. This CDR3 region has 16 residues. Trimming cost V 0 bases and J 5 bases; bases outside gene matches: 9. CDR1 is SGHRS and CDR2 is YFSETQ in the germline V gene. Written as DNA, the CDR3 is TGCGCCAGCAGCTTGGAGCCAGCGGGGGTTGTGGAGACCCAGTACTTC. Residues: CASSLEPAGVVETQYF. The whole variable domain, filled in from reference TRBV5-1 and TRBJ2-5, reads KAGVTQTPRYLIKTRGQQVTLSCSPISGHRSVSWYQQTPGQGLQFLFEYFSETQRNKGNFPGRFSGRQFSNSRSEMNVSTLELGDSALYLCASSLEPAGVVETQYFGPGTRLLVL.

A remark on this clone: At one of its ends the junction is not consistent with the germline gene, which may arise from a read error. The V gene is TRBV6-2 or TRBV6-3, the J gene TRBJ2-1; weak D call: TRBD1 (5 bases). The CDR3 totals 13 residues. CDR1 is MNHEY and CDR2 is SVGEGT in the germline V gene. The DNA for the CDR3 is TGTACCAGCAGTTGGGGCGTAGTATCTGAGCAGTTCTTC. Translated, it gives CTSSWGVVSEQFF.

The V call is TRBV6-6, the J call TRBJ2-1, with D possibly matching TRBD2 (6 bases). Germline-derived CDR1 and CDR2 are MNHNY and SVGAGI (reference sequence). The CDR3 has 12 residues. V was pared by 6 bases and J by 10 bases, with 13 bases between. The CDR3 region is CASRLGDFEQFF. The CDR3 region has the DNA TGTGCCAGCAGATTAGGGGACTTCGAGCAGTTCTTC.

This clone was recorded once. CDR3 coding DNA: TGTGCCTGGTCTACGGGGGGGCCCTACGAGCAGTACTTC. It yields the protein CAWSTGGPYEQYF. The V and J genes are TRBV30 and TRBJ2-7, with 8 positions matching TRBD2. The CDR3 extends over 13 amino acids. Trimming at V came to 5 bases and at J to 2 bases, leaving 5 bases not matched to a gene. CDR1 GTSNPN and CDR2 SVGIG come from the germline V gene (reference sequence).

This chain uses TRBV7-8 with TRBJ1-2, with no clear D. Germline CDR1 and CDR2: SGHVS and FQNEAQ. This CDR3 region has 12 residues. Trimming pared 7 bases from V and 3 bases from J, leaving 9 bases between. For the CDR3, the DNA is TGTGCCAGCACCTCGAGAGACTATGGCTACACCTTC. As protein: CASTSRDYGYTF.

The genes are TRBV5-8 and TRBJ1-2; D gene ambiguous. Germline CDR1 is SGHTS and CDR2 is YDEGEE. Deletions cut 6 bases from V and 3 bases from J, with 9 bases between. The CDR3 has 12 residues. The CDR3 sequence: CASTGVDYGYTF. DNA for the CDR3: TGTGCCAGCACCGGGGTTGACTATGGCTACACCTTC.

The chain uses TRBV6-2 or TRBV6-3 and TRBJ2-7; D is uncertain. Germline V lookup: CDR1 MNHEY, CDR2 SVGEGT. This CDR3 spans 12 amino acids. V was cut by 6 bases and J by 3 bases, with 9 bases left in between. The CDR3 loop is CASSAVSYEQYF. The CDR3 bases are TGTGCCAGCAGCGCTGTCAGCTACGAGCAGTACTTC.

This chain connects TRBV6-6 to TRBJ1-2; 9 bases line up with TRBD1. Germline V lookup: CDR1 MNHNY, CDR2 SVGAGI (reference sequence). Trimming took 5 bases from V and 5 from J; bases not matched to a gene: 9. This CDR3 has 15 amino acids. The CDR3 coding sequence is TGTGCCAGCAGTACCGGGACAGGGATAGGGTATGGCTACACCTTC. Amino acid sequence: CASSTGTGIGYGYTF.

The rearrangement joins TRBV27 to TRBJ2-1, with 7 bases identical to TRBD2. After removal of 6 bases from V and 0 bases from J, the junction contained 20 bases not matched to a gene. The CDR3 runs 20 residues. Germline loops: CDR1 MNHEY, CDR2 SMNVEV (reference sequence). The CDR3 loop is CASSGRPFFGGGSSYNEQFF. CDR3 sequence (DNA): TGTGCCAGCAGCGGACGCCCCTTTTTTGGGGGGGGTTCCTCCTACAATGAGCAGTTCTTC.

The chain employs TRBV3-1 (or the pseudogene TRBV3-2) and TRBJ1-2; D unresolved. Germline CDR1 is LGHDT and CDR2 is YNNKEL (reference sequence). The CDR3 extends over 15 amino acids. Trimming left V 0 bases short and J 4 bases short, with 12 bases between. The CDR3 DNA follows: TGTGCCAGCAGCCAAGATCGAGCCGTACTCTATGGCTACACCTTC. It is translated as CASSQDRAVLYGYTF.